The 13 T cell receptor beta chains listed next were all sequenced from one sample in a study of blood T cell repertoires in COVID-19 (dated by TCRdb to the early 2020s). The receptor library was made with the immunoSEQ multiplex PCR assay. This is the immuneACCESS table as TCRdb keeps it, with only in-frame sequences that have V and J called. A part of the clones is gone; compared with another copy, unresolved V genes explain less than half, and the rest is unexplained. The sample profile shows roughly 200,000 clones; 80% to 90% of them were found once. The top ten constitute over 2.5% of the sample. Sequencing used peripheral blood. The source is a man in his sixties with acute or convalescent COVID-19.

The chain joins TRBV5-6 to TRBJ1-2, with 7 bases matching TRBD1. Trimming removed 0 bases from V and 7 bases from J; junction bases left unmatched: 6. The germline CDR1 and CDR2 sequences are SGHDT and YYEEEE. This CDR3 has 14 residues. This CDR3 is CASSLGSGQAGYTF. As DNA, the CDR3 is TGTGCCAGCAGCTTGGGAAGCGGACAGGCTGGCTACACCTTC.

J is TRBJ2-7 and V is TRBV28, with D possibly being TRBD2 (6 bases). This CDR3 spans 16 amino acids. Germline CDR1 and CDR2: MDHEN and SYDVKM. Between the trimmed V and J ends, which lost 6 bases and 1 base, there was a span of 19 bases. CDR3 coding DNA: TGTGCCAGCAGGGACGCGGGTAGCGGAAAGTCCTACGAGCAGTACTTC. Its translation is CASRDAGSGKSYEQYF.

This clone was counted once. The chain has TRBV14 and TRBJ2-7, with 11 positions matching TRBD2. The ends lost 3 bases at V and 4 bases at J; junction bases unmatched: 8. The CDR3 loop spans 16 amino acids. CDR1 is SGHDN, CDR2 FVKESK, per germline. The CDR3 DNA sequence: TGTGCCAGCAGCCACTCAGAGGTAGCGGGAGGGTACGAGCAGTACTTC. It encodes CASSHSEVAGGYEQYF.

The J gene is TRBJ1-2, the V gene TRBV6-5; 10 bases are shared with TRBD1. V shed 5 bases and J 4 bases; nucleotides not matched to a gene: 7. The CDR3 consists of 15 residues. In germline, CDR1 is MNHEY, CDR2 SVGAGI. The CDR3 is CASSRAGQGSYGYTF. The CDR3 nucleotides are TGTGCCAGCAGTAGAGCGGGACAGGGGTCCTATGGCTACACCTTC.

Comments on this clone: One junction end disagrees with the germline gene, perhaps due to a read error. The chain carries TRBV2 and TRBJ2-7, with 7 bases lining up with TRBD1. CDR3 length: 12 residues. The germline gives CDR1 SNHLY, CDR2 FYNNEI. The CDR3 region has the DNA TGTGCCAGCAGTGATAAGGGGGCGGAGCGGAACTTC. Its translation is CASSDKGAERNF.

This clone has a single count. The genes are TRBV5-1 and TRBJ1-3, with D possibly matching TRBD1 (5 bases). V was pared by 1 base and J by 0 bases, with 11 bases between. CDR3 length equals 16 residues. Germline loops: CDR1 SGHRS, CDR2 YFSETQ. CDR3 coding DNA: TGCGCCAGCAGCTTGACGGAGACAGACTCTGGAAACACCATATATTTT. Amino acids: CASSLTETDSGNTIYF.

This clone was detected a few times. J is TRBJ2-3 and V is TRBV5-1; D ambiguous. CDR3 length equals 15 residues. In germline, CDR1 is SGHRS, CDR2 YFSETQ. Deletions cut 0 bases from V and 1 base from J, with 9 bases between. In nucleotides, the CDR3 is TGCGCCAGCAGCTTGGAAGGAGCCCGCACAGATACGCAGTATTTT. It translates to CASSLEGARTDTQYF. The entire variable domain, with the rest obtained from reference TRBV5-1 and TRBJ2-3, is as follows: KAGVTQTPRYLIKTRGQQVTLSCSPISGHRSVSWYQQTPGQGLQFLFEYFSETQRNKGNFPGRFSGRQFSNSRSEMNVSTLELGDSALYLCASSLEGARTDTQYFGPGTRLTVL.

The CDR3 protein is CASSFQRVYEQYF. The CDR3 DNA sequence: TGTGCCAGCAGTTTTCAGCGGGTGTACGAGCAGTACTTC. V is TRBV12-3 or TRBV12-4 and J is TRBJ2-7, with TRBD2 as a possible D gene (6 bases). The V end was cut by 3 bases, the J end by 4 bases, with 10 bases between. This CDR3 contains 13 residues.

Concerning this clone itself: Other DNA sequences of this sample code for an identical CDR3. The CDR3 spells CSVSPGTGEETQYF. Here the CDR3 DNA reads TGCAGCGTCTCCCCCGGGACAGGAGAAGAGACCCAGTACTTC. The gene calls are TRBV29-1 and TRBJ2-5; TRBD1 matches 8 bases. The germline gives CDR1 SQVTM, CDR2 ANQGSEA. The CDR3 loop spans 14 amino acids. Unmatched junction bases numbered 9, after V lost 6 bases and J lost 3 bases.

The CDR3 DNA reads TGTGCCAGCAGCCACCTAACAGGGGGGCACGAGCAGTACTTC. Its protein is CASSHLTGGHEQYF. The chain employs TRBV3-1 (or the pseudogene TRBV3-2) and TRBJ2-7; 8 bases agree with TRBD1. Trimming took 3 bases from V and 5 from J; bases not matched to a gene: 6. Germline V CDR1 and CDR2: LGHDT, YNNKEL (reference sequence). This CDR3 is built from 14 residues.

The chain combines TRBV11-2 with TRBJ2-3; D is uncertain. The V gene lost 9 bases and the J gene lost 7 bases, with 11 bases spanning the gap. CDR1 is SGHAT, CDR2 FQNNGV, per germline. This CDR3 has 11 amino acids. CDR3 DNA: TGTGCCAGTGAGACGGGTTATACGCAGTATTTT. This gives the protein CASETGYTQYF.

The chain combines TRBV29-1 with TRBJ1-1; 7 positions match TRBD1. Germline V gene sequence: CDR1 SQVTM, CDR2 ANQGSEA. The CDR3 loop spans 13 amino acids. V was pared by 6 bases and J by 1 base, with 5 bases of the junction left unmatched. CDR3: CSVVRQGNTEAFF. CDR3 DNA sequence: TGCAGCGTCGTAAGACAGGGGAACACTGAAGCTTTCTTT.

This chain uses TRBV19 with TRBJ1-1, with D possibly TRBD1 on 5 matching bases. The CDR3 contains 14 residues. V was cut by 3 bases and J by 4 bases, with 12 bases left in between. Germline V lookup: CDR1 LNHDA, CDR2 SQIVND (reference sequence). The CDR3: CASSMARAATEAFF. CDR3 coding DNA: TGTGCCAGTAGTATGGCCAGGGCGGCCACTGAAGCTTTCTTT.